This T cell receptor (beta chain) was recorded in a study of human T cells and chemical hapten exposure (dated by TCRdb to the early 2020s). A note on the overall study: For sensitization, 2% DPC in acetone was applied to a 2 cm by 2 cm area of upper inner arm skin. Throughout the study period of approximately 23 weeks, patients also received therapeutic DPC doses to the scalp every week. Patch testing on the upper back used Finn chambers containing 0.01% DPC, with scoring done after 6 days according to International Contact Dermatitis Research Group standards. The patient cohort, mostly female, included alopecia areata with under or over 50% scalp involvement, alopecia totalis and alopecia universalis. The libraries were sequenced as a pool, and the TCR yield per sample differed mostly because of small variations in library volumes within the pool. The study tracked peripheral blood TCR repertoire changes in vivo during primary and secondary sensitization to the hapten diphenylcyclopropenone (DPC) in alopecia patients. Blood samples were taken from patients before sensitization (week 0) and at 2, 6 and about 24 weeks after DPC sensitization. Blood for TCR sequencing was provided by twenty-nine alopecia patients at one to four time points (pre-sensitization, 2, 6 and 24 weeks). Beyond this particular receptor, the publication reports: DPC sensitization did not change how many TCRs were above 1 in 1000 frequency, and no evidence was found of alterations in global repertoire structure. Repeated subsampling changed both the strength of the expansion versus patch-test correlation and the threshold at which the correlation became significant. All patients had alopecia, a presumed autoimmune disease, so their immune response might differ from that of healthy individuals. Compared with pre-sensitization or healthy control sets, expanded TCRs formed significantly more large CDR3 similarity clusters, which is consistent with antigen-driven responses. Patch test score was positively correlated with the number of PT1 expanded TCRs, with significance at thresholds 8, 16 and 32 but not at 4.

The library relied on RACE. The data were produced on a NextSeq 500. During library preparation, unique molecular identifiers were attached to individual cDNA molecules so that TCRs could be counted in a quantitative, reproducible way. Both TCR alpha and TCR beta chains were sequenced from each blood RNA sample. The paper's data handling went like this. Samples had a median of roughly 98,000 TCRs, with a range from about 20,000 to 690,600. The Decombinator software suite was used to annotate the V, J and CDR3 of the TCR reads. For PS versus PT1 abundance plots, all samples were subsampled to the same number of TCRs (28,000). Expanded TCRs were defined as absent before sensitization and observed at least eight times at the 2-week time point. TCRdb reran the public reads through fastp at Q25 and MiXCR, keeping productive beta chains. A single entry per CDR3 protein holds the most common genes and DNA from its merged rows. TCRdb's processing, not the authors', yielded these V and J calls. This sample comprises about 120,000 distinct CDR3 sequences, less than 15% of them detected only once. Approximately 3% of the sample goes to the ten largest clones.

In this sample, this clonotype turned up many times. Its antigen target is currently unknown. No much larger clone exists at a distance of one base, and base qualities are not known. The V end loses 4 bases and the J end loses 7 bases, and a stretch of 14 bases separates them. CDR1 SGHTA and CDR2 FQGNSA are derived from the germline V gene. The CDR3 measures 14 amino acids from cysteine to phenylalanine. Just the 42-base CDR3 DNA is kept, in frame starting at base 1. Read against the paper, the sample's time point label means: pre-sensitization, week 0. The sample's treatment or condition label, in plain terms: therapeutic diphenylcyclopropenone sensitization with weekly scalp DPC. At every patch-test visit, the blood draw took place before the patch test was put on. To be eligible, patients had to be aged 18 to 70, diagnosed with alopecia and judged suitable for DPC therapy, while pregnant patients were excluded. Unfractionated whole blood was collected in Tempus Blood RNA tubes, and total RNA was extracted from that blood.

Specimen: whole blood, collected in connection with sensitization to the hapten diphenylcyclopropenone (DPC). This receptor was obtained from a woman aged 18-29 years with alopecia areata. Some clones in this sample may be carry-over from other donors' samples. The V gene is TRBV7-2 and the J gene is TRBJ1-5; the D gene cannot be resolved reliably. The DNA sequence is as follows: TGTGCCAGCAGCTCAAGCACTTTAAGCCAGCCCCAGCATTTT. Translated, it gives CASSSSTLSQPQHF.